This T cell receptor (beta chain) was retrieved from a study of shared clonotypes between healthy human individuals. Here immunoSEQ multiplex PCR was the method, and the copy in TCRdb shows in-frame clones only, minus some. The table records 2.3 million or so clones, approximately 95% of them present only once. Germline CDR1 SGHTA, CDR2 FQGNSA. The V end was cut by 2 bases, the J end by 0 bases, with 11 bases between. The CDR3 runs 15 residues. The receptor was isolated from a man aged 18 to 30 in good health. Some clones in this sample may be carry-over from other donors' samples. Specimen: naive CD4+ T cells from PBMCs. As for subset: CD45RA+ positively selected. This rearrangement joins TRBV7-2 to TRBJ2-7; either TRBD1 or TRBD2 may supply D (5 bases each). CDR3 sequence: CASSLSWGNSYEQYF. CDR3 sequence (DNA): TGTGCCAGCAGCTTATCCTGGGGGAACTCCTACGAGCAGTACTTC.